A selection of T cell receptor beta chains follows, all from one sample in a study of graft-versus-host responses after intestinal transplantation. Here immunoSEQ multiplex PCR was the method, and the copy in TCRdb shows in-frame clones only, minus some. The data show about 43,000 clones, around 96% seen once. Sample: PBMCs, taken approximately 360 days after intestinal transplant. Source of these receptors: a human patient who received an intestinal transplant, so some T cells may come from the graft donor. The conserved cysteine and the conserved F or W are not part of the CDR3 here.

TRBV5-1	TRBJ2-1	ASSLLAGGGNEQF
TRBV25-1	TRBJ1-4	ASSEQLVEKLF
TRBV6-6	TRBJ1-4	ASSYVDRVNEKLF
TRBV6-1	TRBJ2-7	ASTSSGYEQY
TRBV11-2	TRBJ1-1	ASSPPGTANTEAF
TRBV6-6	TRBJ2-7	ASSYSFGQSYEQY
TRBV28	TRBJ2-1	ASSLLWGEQF
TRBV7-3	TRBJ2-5	ASSWDREETQY
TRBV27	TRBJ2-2	ASSSHQDANTGELF
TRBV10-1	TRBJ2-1	ASSEMSANSYNEQF
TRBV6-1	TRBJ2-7	ASRDSGSYVEQY
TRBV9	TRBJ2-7	ASSGPNRGGNEQY
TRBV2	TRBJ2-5	ASSDSGGIRQETQY
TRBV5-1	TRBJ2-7	ASTLSGHEQY
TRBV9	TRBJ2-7	ASSVAPDRASYEQY
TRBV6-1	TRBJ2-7	ASSEMLGGHEQY
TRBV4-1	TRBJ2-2	ASSLQEQNTGELF
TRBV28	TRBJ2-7	ASSLRGLAGAEQY
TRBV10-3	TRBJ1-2	AIDQGLDGYT
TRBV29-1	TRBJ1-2	SATDRGNYGYT
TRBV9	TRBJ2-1	ASSVAQRGNEQF
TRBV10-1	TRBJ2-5	ASSVDQETQY
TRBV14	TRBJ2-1	ASSQGLAGGNEQF
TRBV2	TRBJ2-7	ASSSPRLHSYEQY
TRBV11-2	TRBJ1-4	ASSLDRRQKLF
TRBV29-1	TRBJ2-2	SVRTSGNTGELF
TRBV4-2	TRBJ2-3	ASSQLAGRRTDTQY
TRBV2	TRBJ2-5	ASSRDFQETQY
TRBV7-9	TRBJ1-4	ASRATNEKLF
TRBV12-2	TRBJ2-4	ASRLAGQLAKNIQY
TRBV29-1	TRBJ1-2	SDRGQGPGYGYT
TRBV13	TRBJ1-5	ASSSSYLGPKH
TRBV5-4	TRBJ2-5	ASSLELAGRGETQY
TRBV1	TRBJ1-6	TSSQDSQGDSPLH
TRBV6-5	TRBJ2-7	ASSLTVNYYEQY
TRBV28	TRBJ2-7	ASSLFVAGGKEQY
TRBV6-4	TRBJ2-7	ASRIKRSRYEQY
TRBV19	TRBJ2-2	ASSPGLQNTGELF
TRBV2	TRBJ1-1	ASTPEAGGTEAF
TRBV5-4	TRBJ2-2	ASSLTSGRPGELF